These 15 T cell receptor beta chains came from one sample sequenced in a study of PD-1 blockade in classical Hodgkin lymphoma. Time point in this sample: cycle 4 day 1 (C4D1), after 5 to 7 weeks of nivolumab. With no exception, relapse followed autologous stem cell transplantation in all patients, and brentuximab vedotin exposure varied. Using magnetic negative selection, the CD4+ T cells were separated out of thawed PBMCs. Assay used: immunoSEQ multiplex PCR; TCRdb lists only in-frame clones, some missing. The table records fewer than 40,000 clones, roughly 80% of them present only once. The starting material was CD4+ T cells from blood, obtained before the fourth cycle of nivolumab. The receptors shown here come from a human donor with classical Hodgkin lymphoma.

The genes are TRBV19 and TRBJ1-4; 9 bases are a match to TRBD1. The CDR3 is made up of 15 amino acids. V dropped 5 bases and J dropped 3; count of bases not matched to a gene: 4. The germline V gene encodes CDR1 LNHDA and CDR2 SQIVND (reference sequence). The CDR3 is CASSSRDRANEKLFF. The CDR3 DNA reads as TGTGCCAGTAGTTCCCGGGACAGGGCTAATGAAAAACTGTTTTTT. Full variable domain (remainder filled in from reference TRBV19 and TRBJ1-4): DGGITQSPKYLFRKEGQNVTLSCEQNLNHDAMYWYRQDPGQGLRLIYYSQIVNDFQKGDIAEGYSVSREKKESFPLTVTSAQKNPTAFYLCASSSRDRANEKLFFGSGTQLSVL.

CDR3 DNA sequence: TGTGCCAGCTCCCAACAGGGGCCGTCCTCCTCTGGGGCCAACGTCCTGACTTTC. Protein sequence: CASSQQGPSSSGANVLTF. The rearrangement links TRBV18 to TRBJ2-6, with TRBD1 matching over 7 bases. V shed 6 bases, J shed 0 bases, and the junction held 11 bases outside the gene matches. The CDR3 has 18 amino acids. From germline, CDR1 is KGHSH and CDR2 LQKENI.

This chain uses TRBV30 with TRBJ1-4; possibly TRBD1 for D (5 bases). CDR3 length: 12 residues. Germline values: CDR1 GTSNPN, CDR2 SVGIG (reference sequence). The V end lost 3 bases, the J end lost 7 bases, and 9 bases lay between the germline ends. The CDR3 sequence is CAWSGGGEKLFF. The CDR3 nucleotides read TGTGCCTGGAGCGGGGGGGGTGAAAAACTGTTTTTT.

This clone was seen once. The chain joins TRBV10-3 to TRBJ1-3; no clear D. Between the trimmed V and J ends, which lost 8 bases and 4 bases, there was a span of 12 bases. This CDR3 is built from 13 residues. Germline V gene data show CDR1 as ENHRY and CDR2 as SYGVKD. The CDR3: CAIRTGPGNTIYF. CDR3 sequence (DNA): TGTGCCATCCGCACCGGTCCCGGAAACACCATATATTTT.

The V gene is TRBV6-4, the J gene TRBJ1-5; D gene ambiguous. Germline V gives CDR1 MRHNA, CDR2 SNTAGT. The V and J ends lost 2 bases and 2 bases respectively, with 10 bases between them. The CDR3 contains 15 residues. Here the CDR3 reads CASSDLLGGNQPQHF. The CDR3 nucleotides read TGTGCCAGCAGTGACCTACTTGGGGGCAATCAGCCCCAGCATTTT.

The chain couples TRBV5-6 to TRBJ1-2, with 8 bases fitting TRBD1. The CDR3 has 14 residues. Per germline, CDR1 SGHDT and CDR2 YYEEEE. Trimming removed 4 bases from V and 7 bases from J; junction bases left unmatched: 9. CDR3: CASSLQGAGSGYTF. The CDR3, as DNA: TGTGCCAGCAGCCTTCAGGGGGCAGGGAGTGGCTACACCTTC.

The rearrangement uses TRBV10-3 and TRBJ1-4; 8 nucleotides agree with TRBD1. The junction had 10 bases not matched to a gene; V was cut back by 3 bases and J by 7 bases. The CDR3 covers 16 residues. Germline V CDR1 and CDR2: ENHRY, SYGVKD. The CDR3 spells CAISEYQGAGGEKLFF. CDR3 nucleotides: TGTGCCATCAGTGAATATCAGGGGGCGGGAGGTGAAAAACTGTTTTTT.

This sequence joins TRBV6-1 and TRBJ2-1; D uncertain. V was clipped by 2 bases and J by 0 bases, with 11 bases between them. Germline CDR1 MNHNS, CDR2 SASEGT. The CDR3 loop spans 16 amino acids. The DNA of the CDR3 is TGTGCCAGCAGTGAATTCTCGACGAGCTCCTACAATGAGCAGTTCTTC. Amino acid sequence: CASSEFSTSSYNEQFF.

The J gene is TRBJ2-3, the V gene TRBV7-7, with D uncertain. Between the trimmed V and J ends, which lost 1 base and 5 bases, there was a span of 7 bases. CDR1 and CDR2 (germline): SSHAT, FNYEAQ (reference sequence). CDR3 size: 13 residues. The CDR3 coding sequence is TGTGCCAGCAGCTTAGACCTCCAAGATACGCAGTATTTT. Translating it yields CASSLDLQDTQYF.

This chain connects TRBV4-1 to TRBJ2-3; 8 positions match TRBD2. This CDR3 region has 17 residues. V gave up 1 base and J gave up 1 base; unmatched junction bases: 7. The germline V gene encodes CDR1 MGHRA and CDR2 YSYEKL. CDR3 loop: CASSQGMETSGTDTQYF. The DNA for the CDR3 is TGCGCCAGCAGCCAAGGAATGGAGACTAGCGGCACAGATACGCAGTATTTT.

This clone has a single count. V and J are TRBV15 and TRBJ1-2; D perhaps matches TRBD1 (6 bases). This CDR3 has 15 amino acids. V was cut by 0 bases and J by 4 bases, with 12 bases left in between. Per germline, CDR1 LNHNV and CDR2 YYDKDF (reference sequence). The CDR3 spells CATSRDLGGAYGYTF. In DNA form, the CDR3 reads TGTGCCACCAGCAGAGATCTGGGGGGCGCCTATGGCTACACCTTC.

V usage is TRBV7-2 and J usage is TRBJ2-5; D possibly corresponds to TRBD2 (6 bases). The CDR3 runs 13 residues. Between the trimmed V and J ends, which lost 7 bases and 0 bases, there was a span of 9 bases. Germline CDR1 is SGHTA and CDR2 is FQGNSA. The CDR3 loop reads CASNPGDQETQYF. CDR3 in DNA: TGTGCCAGCAACCCGGGGGACCAAGAGACCCAGTACTTC.

The chain employs TRBV29-1 and TRBJ1-4, with 7 nucleotides matching TRBD1. The trim removed 4 bases at V and 0 bases at J, leaving 11 bases unmatched. Per germline, CDR1 SQVTM and CDR2 ANQGSEA. The CDR3 covers 17 residues. CDR3 DNA: TGCAGCGTTGGAGGGGACAGAGGAGTTGCAACTAATGAAAAACTGTTTTTT. The encoded protein is CSVGGDRGVATNEKLFF.

The chain carries TRBV6-1 and TRBJ1-1; tentative D call: TRBD1 (6 bases). CDR1 and CDR2 (germline): MNHNS, SASEGT. V shed 0 bases and J shed 1 base, with 9 bases lying between them. This CDR3 is built from 15 residues. The CDR3 DNA is TGTGCCAGCAGTGAAGCCGGGACAAGGAACACTGAAGCTTTCTTT. It specifies CASSEAGTRNTEAFF.

The gene calls are TRBV7-9 and TRBJ2-7; D remains unclear. Germline V CDR1 and CDR2: SEHNR, FQNEAQ (reference sequence). The V and J ends lost 0 bases and 2 bases respectively, with 8 bases between them. The CDR3 contains 14 residues. The CDR3 loop reads CASSLAAPTYEQYF. In nucleotides, the CDR3 is TGTGCCAGCAGCTTAGCGGCCCCGACCTACGAGCAGTACTTC. The full variable domain, its missing parts supplied by reference TRBV7-9 and TRBJ2-7, is DTGVSQNPRHKITKRGQNVTFRCDPISEHNRLYWYRQTLGQGPEFLTYFQNEAQLEKSRLLSDRFSAERPKGSFSTLEIQRTEQGDSAMYLCASSLAAPTYEQYFGPGTRLTVT.